Listed here are 3 T cell receptor beta chains from one sample, sequenced in a study of blood T cell repertoires in COVID-19. Repertoires were generated with immunoSEQ multiplex PCR, while TCRdb's copy carries only in-frame clones and drops some. Of 95,000 to 110,000 clones in the sample, about four fifths were seen once. The sample comprised peripheral blood. The source is a human donor in a cohort sampled during active COVID-19.

The rearrangement joins TRBV5-4 to TRBJ2-7; TRBD2 aligns across 8 bases. This CDR3 region has 16 residues. V lost 4 bases, J lost 2 bases, and 11 bases stayed unmatched. Germline assignment: CDR1 SGHNT and CDR2 YYREEE (reference sequence). The CDR3, as DNA: TGTGCCAGCAGCAAGGGTGGTAGCGGGACGACCTACGAGCAGTACGTC. Translated: CASSKGGSGTTYEQYV.

The chain is built from TRBV6-5 and TRBJ2-7, with unresolved D. The V end lost 0 bases, the J end lost 7 bases, and 7 bases lay between the germline ends. Looked up from germline, CDR1 is MNHEY and CDR2 is SVGAGI. This CDR3 is 12 amino acids long. This CDR3 is CASSYSRQEQYF. In DNA, the CDR3 is TGTGCCAGCAGTTACTCCAGACAAGAGCAGTACTTC.

The V and J genes are TRBV18 and TRBJ1-1, with D possibly TRBD1 on 6 matching bases. Germline CDR1 is KGHSH and CDR2 is LQKENI. The CDR3 sequence is 15 residues long. The V gene lost 3 bases and the J gene lost 6 bases, with 17 bases spanning the gap. In DNA form, the CDR3 reads TGTGCCAGCTCACCGGCTTCAGGGGCAGGGTCTGAAGCTTTCTTT. Its protein is CASSPASGAGSEAFF.